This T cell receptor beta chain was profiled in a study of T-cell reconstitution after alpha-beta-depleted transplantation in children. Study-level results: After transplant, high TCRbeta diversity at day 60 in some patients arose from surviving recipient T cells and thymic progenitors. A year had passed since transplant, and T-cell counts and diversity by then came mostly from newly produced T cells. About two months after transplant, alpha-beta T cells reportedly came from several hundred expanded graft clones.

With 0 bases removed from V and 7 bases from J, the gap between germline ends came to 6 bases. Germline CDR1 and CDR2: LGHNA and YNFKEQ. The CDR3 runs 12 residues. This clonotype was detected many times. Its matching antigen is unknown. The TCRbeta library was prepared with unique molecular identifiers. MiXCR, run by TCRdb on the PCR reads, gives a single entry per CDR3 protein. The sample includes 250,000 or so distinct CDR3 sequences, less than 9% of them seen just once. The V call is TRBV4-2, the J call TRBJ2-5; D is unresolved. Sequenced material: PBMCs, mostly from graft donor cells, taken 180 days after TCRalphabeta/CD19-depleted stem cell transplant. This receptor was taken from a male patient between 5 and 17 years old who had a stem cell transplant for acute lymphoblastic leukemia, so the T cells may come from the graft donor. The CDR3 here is CASSQDLGTQYF. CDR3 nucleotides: TGTGCCAGCAGCCAAGATCTCGGGACCCAGTACTTC.